The rows below give T cell receptor beta chains drawn from one sample of a study of naive and memory T cell subsets. TCRdb re-called the UMI-ligation and nested PCR reads with MiXCR, one entry per CDR3 protein. The sample yields about 99,000 distinct CDR3 sequences, around 15% seen once. Input material: naive CD8+ T cells from blood. These TCRs come from a human donor in good health. Each CDR3 is given without its conserved first and last residue. The D gene is left open where the match is weak.

v_gene: TRBV20-1; d_gene: -; CDR3aa: SARDVVEQF
v_gene: TRBV7-6; d_gene: -; CDR3aa: ASSAVSNNEQF
v_gene: TRBV7-9; d_gene: TRBD2; CDR3aa: ASSFSGGPINEQY
v_gene: TRBV7-8; d_gene: TRBD2; CDR3aa: ASSSSGDTSYEQY
v_gene: TRBV6-2/TRBV6-3; d_gene: TRBD2; CDR3aa: ASSYAGLAGIQETQY
v_gene: TRBV7-3; d_gene: -; CDR3aa: ASSLIQRNIYNEQF
v_gene: TRBV4-3; d_gene: -; CDR3aa: ASSQDRPYEQY
v_gene: TRBV7-9; d_gene: TRBD2; CDR3aa: ASSSTSGRGDEQF
v_gene: TRBV2; d_gene: TRBD1; CDR3aa: ASSEMTGVSYEQY
v_gene: TRBV5-4; d_gene: -; CDR3aa: ASSAADNGIQETQY
v_gene: TRBV29-1; d_gene: -; CDR3aa: SALRDEYRGLF
v_gene: TRBV4-3; d_gene: -; CDR3aa: ASSQDTEESSPMEQF
v_gene: TRBV4-2; d_gene: -; CDR3aa: ASSQLYIRRTEGWAKNIQY
v_gene: TRBV4-3; d_gene: -; CDR3aa: ASSQEGTGNEQF
v_gene: TRBV7-2; d_gene: TRBD2; CDR3aa: ASSLLERDYEQY
v_gene: TRBV19; d_gene: TRBD2; CDR3aa: ASNQRGGYNEQF
v_gene: TRBV12-3/TRBV12-4; d_gene: TRBD2; CDR3aa: ASSLGGQETQY
v_gene: TRBV20-1; d_gene: -; CDR3aa: SARAEGRAGYT
v_gene: TRBV4-3; d_gene: -; CDR3aa: ASSQGTQSQETQY
v_gene: TRBV27; d_gene: -; CDR3aa: ASSSSQHLYEQY
v_gene: TRBV19; d_gene: -; CDR3aa: ASSIGRTADSPLH
v_gene: TRBV18; d_gene: -; CDR3aa: ASSPSNAVEQY
v_gene: TRBV4-3; d_gene: TRBD2; CDR3aa: ASSQALAGGRYEQY
v_gene: TRBV28; d_gene: -; CDR3aa: ASTLFGQIGTEAF
v_gene: TRBV6-5; d_gene: -; CDR3aa: ATGGGANNSPLH
v_gene: TRBV20-1; d_gene: TRBD2; CDR3aa: SARDREREYNEQF
v_gene: TRBV28; d_gene: -; CDR3aa: ASSLFPLSNQPQH
v_gene: TRBV25-1; d_gene: TRBD2; CDR3aa: ASSEYGRAVLNEQF
v_gene: TRBV10-2; d_gene: -; CDR3aa: ASSDSFSRSTGELF
v_gene: TRBV7-9; d_gene: TRBD1; CDR3aa: ASSPDRDTEAF
v_gene: TRBV18; d_gene: -; CDR3aa: ASSPPLGESLYGYT
v_gene: TRBV19; d_gene: TRBD1; CDR3aa: ASRSLVRDSTYYGYT
v_gene: TRBV27; d_gene: TRBD2; CDR3aa: ASSGLAGRSYNEQF
v_gene: TRBV4-3; d_gene: -; CDR3aa: ASSHRRTVYNEQF
v_gene: TRBV27; d_gene: -; CDR3aa: ASSATGLRSYT
v_gene: TRBV5-1; d_gene: -; CDR3aa: ASSPYMEAENTEAF
v_gene: TRBV29-1; d_gene: -; CDR3aa: SGTGFEGTDTQY
v_gene: TRBV6-1; d_gene: TRBD2; CDR3aa: ASSEGLAGPSYNEQF
v_gene: TRBV20-1; d_gene: TRBD1; CDR3aa: SARGDRAEQF
v_gene: TRBV3-1; d_gene: TRBD1; CDR3aa: ASSQGGNTEAF
v_gene: TRBV9; d_gene: TRBD1; CDR3aa: ASAGQGKETQY
v_gene: TRBV24-1; d_gene: -; CDR3aa: ATSDGPAYGYT
v_gene: TRBV4-1; d_gene: -; CDR3aa: ASSQDGSPTGNTIY
v_gene: TRBV27; d_gene: -; CDR3aa: ASRKLAPRGGRDQPQH
v_gene: TRBV4-2; d_gene: -; CDR3aa: ASSPVLDYEQY
v_gene: TRBV12-3/TRBV12-4; d_gene: -; CDR3aa: ASSFPHAGVADTQY
v_gene: TRBV25-1; d_gene: TRBD2; CDR3aa: ASSPPLTGGHYEQF
v_gene: TRBV18; d_gene: -; CDR3aa: ASSARAGTNTEAF
v_gene: TRBV23-1; d_gene: -; CDR3aa: ASRSTGSHQPQH